This paragraph covers one T cell receptor beta chain sequence. The antigen is unknown. The CDR3 totals 11 residues. V lost 8 bases, J lost 3 bases, and 8 bases lay in between. CDR1 is SEHNR, CDR2 FQNEAQ, per germline (reference sequence). The PCR ran on 60 Vbeta and 13 Jbeta primers. The method was immunoSEQ multiplex PCR; TCRdb's version includes in-frame clones alone and lacks a portion of them. The data hold about 190,000 clones, with roughly 87% observed a single time. This entry belongs to a study of cytomegalovirus exposure and HLA in healthy donors. Study in general: Prior work identified more than 90 million unique TCR beta sequences in some 200 million T cells. General observations from the study: Other equally common chains were less clonally expanded than HLA-associated TCR beta chains, a later analysis showed.

Donors were ostensibly healthy at sampling, although undocumented immune exposures were probable. The origin of this receptor is a boy between 2 and 10 years old in good health and CMV-seronegative. This chain joins TRBV7-9 and TRBJ2-7; perhaps TRBD1 as D (5 bases). The specimen was PBMCs. This chain's CDR3 is CASQGIYEQYF. The CDR3 bases are TGTGCCAGCCAGGGCATCTACGAGCAGTACTTC.